The entry below describes one T cell receptor beta chain. This specimen belongs to a study of blood T cell repertoires in COVID-19. Study-wide background: Sites across the United States, Italy and Spain contributed samples from acute and convalescent COVID-19. T cells, B-cell-depleted T cells, or PBMCs provided the cDNA or gDNA that served as material.

As processed by the authors: The authors estimated nucleated cell counts from reference gene primer amplification. The data were produced by immunoSEQ multiplex PCR, yet TCRdb's version contains in-frame clones alone and is incomplete. V and J calls and clone size follow that table, whereas D and trimming were derived from the DNA. Of some 310,000 clones in the sample, 90% were seen once. A Seattle source enrolled patients during active infection and followed them longitudinally. Sequencing used peripheral blood. The TCR was taken from a middle-aged woman with COVID-19, enrolled during active disease.

The CDR3 DNA reads TGTGCCAGCAGTGAAAATTTAAGGGGGACGGTCGAAAAACTGTTTTTT. It codes for CASSENLRGTVEKLFF. The J gene is TRBJ1-4, the V gene TRBV6-1, with D perhaps matching TRBD1 (6 bases). The V end was cut by 2 bases, the J end by 8 bases, with 18 bases between. This CDR3 region has 16 residues. CDR1 is MNHNS, CDR2 SASEGT, per germline.